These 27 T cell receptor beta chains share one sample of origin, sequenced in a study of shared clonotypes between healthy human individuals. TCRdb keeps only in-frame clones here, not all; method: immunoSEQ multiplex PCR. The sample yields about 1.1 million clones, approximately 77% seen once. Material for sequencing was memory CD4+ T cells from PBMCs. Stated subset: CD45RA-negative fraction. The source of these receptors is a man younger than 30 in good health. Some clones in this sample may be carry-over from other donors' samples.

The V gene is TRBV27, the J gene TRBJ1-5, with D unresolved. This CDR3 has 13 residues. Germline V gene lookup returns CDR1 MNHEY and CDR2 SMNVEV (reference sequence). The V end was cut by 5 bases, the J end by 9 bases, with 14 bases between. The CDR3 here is CASSPRRQRPQHF. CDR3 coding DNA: TGTGCCAGCAGTCCCCGGAGACAACGGCCCCAGCATTTT.

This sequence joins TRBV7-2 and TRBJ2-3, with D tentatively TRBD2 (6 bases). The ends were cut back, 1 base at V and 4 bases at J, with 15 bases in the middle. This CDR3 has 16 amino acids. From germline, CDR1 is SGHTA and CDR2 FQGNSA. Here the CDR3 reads CASSLEAGQTSDTQYF. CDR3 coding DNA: TGTGCCAGCAGCTTAGAAGCGGGTCAGACCTCAGATACGCAGTATTTT.

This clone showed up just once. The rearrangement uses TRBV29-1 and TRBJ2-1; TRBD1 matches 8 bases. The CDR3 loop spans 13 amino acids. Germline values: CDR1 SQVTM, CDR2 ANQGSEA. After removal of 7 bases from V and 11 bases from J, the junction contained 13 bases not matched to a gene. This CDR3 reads CSATTGVGVKQFF. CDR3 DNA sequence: TGCAGCGCAACGACAGGGGTAGGAGTGAAGCAGTTCTTC.

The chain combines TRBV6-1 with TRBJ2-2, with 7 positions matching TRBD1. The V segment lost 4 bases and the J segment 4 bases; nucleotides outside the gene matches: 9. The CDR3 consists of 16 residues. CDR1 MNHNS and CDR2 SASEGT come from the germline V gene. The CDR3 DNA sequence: TGTGCCAGCAGTGCCGACAGGGCCCCGAGCACCGGGGAGCTGTTTTTT. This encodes CASSADRAPSTGELFF.

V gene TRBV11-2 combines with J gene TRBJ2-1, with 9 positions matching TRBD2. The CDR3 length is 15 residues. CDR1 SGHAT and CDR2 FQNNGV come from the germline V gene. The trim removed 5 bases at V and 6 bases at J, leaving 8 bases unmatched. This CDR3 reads CASSAGLARGNEQFF. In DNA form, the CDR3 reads TGTGCCAGCAGCGCGGGACTAGCCCGGGGCAATGAGCAGTTCTTC.

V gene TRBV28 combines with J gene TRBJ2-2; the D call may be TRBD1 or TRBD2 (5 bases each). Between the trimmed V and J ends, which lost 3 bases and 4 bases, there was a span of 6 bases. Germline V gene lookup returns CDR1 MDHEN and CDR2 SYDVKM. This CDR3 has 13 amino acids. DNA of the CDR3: TGTGCCAGCAGTTTCGGGGCCACCGGGGAGCTGTTTTTT. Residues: CASSFGATGELFF.

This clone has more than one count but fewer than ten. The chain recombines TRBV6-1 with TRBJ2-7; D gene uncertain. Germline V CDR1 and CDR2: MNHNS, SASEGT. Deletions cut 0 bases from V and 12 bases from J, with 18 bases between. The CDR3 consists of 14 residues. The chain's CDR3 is CASSEAPTSAFWYF. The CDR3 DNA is TGTGCCAGCAGTGAAGCCCCGACTTCTGCGTTTTGGTACTTC.

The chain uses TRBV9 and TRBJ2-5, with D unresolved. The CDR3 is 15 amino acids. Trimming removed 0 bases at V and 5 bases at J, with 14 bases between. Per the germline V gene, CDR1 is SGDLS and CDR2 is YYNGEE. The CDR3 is CASSVGSTPRETQYF. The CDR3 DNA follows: TGTGCCAGCAGCGTAGGCTCCACCCCCCGGGAGACCCAGTACTTC.

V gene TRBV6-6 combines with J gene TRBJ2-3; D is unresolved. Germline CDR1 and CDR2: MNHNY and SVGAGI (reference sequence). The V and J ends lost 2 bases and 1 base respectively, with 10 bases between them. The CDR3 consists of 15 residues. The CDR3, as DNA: TGTGCCAGCAGTTACGGGTTTGAGGGCACAGATACGCAGTATTTT. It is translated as CASSYGFEGTDTQYF.

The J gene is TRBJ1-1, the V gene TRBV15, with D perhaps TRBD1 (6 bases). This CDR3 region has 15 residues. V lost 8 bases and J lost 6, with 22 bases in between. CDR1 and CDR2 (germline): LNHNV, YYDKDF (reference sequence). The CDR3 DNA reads TGTGCCACCGCGAACCGGGACATAGGGCGCCCTGAAGCTTTCTTT. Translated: CATANRDIGRPEAFF.

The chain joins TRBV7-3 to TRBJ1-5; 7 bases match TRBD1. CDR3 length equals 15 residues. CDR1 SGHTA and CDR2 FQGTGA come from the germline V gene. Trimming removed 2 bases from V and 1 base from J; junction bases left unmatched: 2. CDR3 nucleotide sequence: TGTGCCAGCAGCTTACAGGGGGGCAGCAATCAGCCCCAGCATTTT. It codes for CASSLQGGSNQPQHF.

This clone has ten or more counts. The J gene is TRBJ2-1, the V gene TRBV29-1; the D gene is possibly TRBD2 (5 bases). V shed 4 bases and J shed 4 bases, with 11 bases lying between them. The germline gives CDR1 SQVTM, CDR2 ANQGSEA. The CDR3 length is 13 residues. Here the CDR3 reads CSVGIAIYNEQFF. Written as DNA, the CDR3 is TGCAGCGTTGGAATAGCGATATACAATGAGCAGTTCTTC.

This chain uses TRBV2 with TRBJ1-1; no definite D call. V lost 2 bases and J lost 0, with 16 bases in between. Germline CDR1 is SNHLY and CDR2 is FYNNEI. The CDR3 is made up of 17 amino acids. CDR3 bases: TGTGCCAGCAGTGAATCCGGGGTGACAAGAGTGAACACTGAAGCTTTCTTT. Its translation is CASSESGVTRVNTEAFF.

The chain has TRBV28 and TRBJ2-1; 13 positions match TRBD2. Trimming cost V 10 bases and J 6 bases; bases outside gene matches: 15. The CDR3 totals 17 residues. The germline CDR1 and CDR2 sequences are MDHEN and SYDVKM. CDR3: CATYPYTSGRGPNEQFF. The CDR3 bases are TGTGCCACCTACCCATATACTAGCGGGAGGGGCCCCAATGAGCAGTTCTTC. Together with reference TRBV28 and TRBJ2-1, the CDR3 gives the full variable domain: DVKVTQSSRYLVKRTGEKVFLECVQDMDHENMFWYRQDPGLGLRLIYFSYDVKMKEKGDIPEGYSVSREKKERFSLILESASTNQTSMYLCATYPYTSGRGPNEQFFGPGTRLTVL.

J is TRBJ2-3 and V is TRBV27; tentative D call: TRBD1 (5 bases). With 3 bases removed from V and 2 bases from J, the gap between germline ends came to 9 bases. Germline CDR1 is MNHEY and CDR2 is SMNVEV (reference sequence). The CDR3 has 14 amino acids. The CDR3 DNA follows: TGTGCCAGCAGTTTCCTAGGGGCCACAGATACGCAGTATTTT. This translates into CASSFLGATDTQYF.

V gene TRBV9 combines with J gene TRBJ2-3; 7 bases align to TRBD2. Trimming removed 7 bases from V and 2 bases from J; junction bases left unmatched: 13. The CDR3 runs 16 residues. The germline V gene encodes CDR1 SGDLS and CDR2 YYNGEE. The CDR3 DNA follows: TGTGCCAGCCACTTAAGCGGGACTACATACACAGATACGCAGTATTTT. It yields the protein CASHLSGTTYTDTQYF. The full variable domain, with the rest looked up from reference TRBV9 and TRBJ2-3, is DSGVTQTPKHLITATGQRVTLRCSPRSGDLSVYWYQQSLDQGLQFLIQYYNGEERAKGNILERFSAQQFPDLHSELNLSSLELGDSALYFCASHLSGTTYTDTQYFGPGTRLTVL.

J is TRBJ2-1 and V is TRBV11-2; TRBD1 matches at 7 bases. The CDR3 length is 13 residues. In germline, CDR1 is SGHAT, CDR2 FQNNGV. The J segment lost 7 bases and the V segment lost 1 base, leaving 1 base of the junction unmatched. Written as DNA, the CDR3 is TGTGCCAGCAGCTTAGCCAGGGGGAATGAGCAGTTCTTC. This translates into CASSLARGNEQFF.

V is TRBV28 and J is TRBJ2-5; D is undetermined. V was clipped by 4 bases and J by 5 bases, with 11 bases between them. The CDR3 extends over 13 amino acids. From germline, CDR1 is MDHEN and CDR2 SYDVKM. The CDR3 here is CASSSPPTETQYF. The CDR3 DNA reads TGTGCCAGCAGTTCACCCCCCACCGAGACCCAGTACTTC.

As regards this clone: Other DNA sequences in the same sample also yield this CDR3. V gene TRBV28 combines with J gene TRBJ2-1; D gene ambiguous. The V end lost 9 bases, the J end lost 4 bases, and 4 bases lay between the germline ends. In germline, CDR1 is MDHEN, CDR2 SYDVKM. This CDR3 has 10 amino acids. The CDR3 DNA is TGTGCCAGTTCTTACAATGAGCAGTTCTTC. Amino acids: CASSYNEQFF.

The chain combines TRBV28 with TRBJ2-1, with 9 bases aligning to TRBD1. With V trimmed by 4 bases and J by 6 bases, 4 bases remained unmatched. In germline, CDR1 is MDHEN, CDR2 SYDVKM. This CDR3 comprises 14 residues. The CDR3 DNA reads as TGTGCCAGCAGTTCGGGACAGGGACTCAATGAGCAGTTCTTC. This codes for CASSSGQGLNEQFF.

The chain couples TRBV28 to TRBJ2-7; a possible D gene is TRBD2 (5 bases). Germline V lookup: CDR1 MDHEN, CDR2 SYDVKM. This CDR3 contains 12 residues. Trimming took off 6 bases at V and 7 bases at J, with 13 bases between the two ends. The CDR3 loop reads CASSRGVREQYF. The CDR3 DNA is TGTGCCAGCAGCCGGGGAGTACGAGAGCAGTACTTC. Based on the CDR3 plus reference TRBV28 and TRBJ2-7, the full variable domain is DVKVTQSSRYLVKRTGEKVFLECVQDMDHENMFWYRQDPGLGLRLIYFSYDVKMKEKGDIPEGYSVSREKKERFSLILESASTNQTSMYLCASSRGVREQYFGPGTRLTVT.

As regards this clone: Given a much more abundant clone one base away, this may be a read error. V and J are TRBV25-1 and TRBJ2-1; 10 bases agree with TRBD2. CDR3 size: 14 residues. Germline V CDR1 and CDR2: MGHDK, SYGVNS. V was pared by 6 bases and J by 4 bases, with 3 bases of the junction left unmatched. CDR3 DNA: TGTGCCAGCAGGGGGACTAGCGAGTACAATGAGCAGTTCTTC. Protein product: CASRGTSEYNEQFF.

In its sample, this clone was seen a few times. The CDR3 DNA reads TGTGCCAGCAGGCATCCGGGACGGACAGGCGACACCGGGGAGCTGTTTTTT. Protein sequence: CASRHPGRTGDTGELFF. This chain uses TRBV7-9 with TRBJ2-2, with 7 positions matching TRBD1. This CDR3 comprises 17 residues. Looked up from germline, CDR1 is SEHNR and CDR2 is FQNEAQ (reference sequence). V shed 6 bases, J shed 3 bases, and the junction held 13 bases outside the gene matches.

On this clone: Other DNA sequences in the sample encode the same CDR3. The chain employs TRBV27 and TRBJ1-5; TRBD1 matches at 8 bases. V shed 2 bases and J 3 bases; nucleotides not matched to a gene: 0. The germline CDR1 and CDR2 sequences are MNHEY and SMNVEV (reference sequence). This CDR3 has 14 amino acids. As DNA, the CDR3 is TGTGCCAGCAGTTTACAGGGGGCCAATCAGCCCCAGCATTTT. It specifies CASSLQGANQPQHF.

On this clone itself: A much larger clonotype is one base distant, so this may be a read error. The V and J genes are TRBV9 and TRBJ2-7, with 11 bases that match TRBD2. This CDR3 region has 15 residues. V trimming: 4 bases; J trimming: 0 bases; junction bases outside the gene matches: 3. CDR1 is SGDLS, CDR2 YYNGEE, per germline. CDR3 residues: CASSPGLAASYEQYF. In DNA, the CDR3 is TGTGCCAGCAGCCCGGGACTAGCGGCCTCCTACGAGCAGTACTTC.

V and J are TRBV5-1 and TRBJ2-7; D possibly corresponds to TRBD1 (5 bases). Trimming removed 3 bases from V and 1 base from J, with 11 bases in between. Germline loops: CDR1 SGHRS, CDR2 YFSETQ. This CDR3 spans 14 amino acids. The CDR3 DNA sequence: TGCGCCAGCAGCTATGACAGTTCTTCCTACGAGCAGTACTTC. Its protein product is CASSYDSSSYEQYF.

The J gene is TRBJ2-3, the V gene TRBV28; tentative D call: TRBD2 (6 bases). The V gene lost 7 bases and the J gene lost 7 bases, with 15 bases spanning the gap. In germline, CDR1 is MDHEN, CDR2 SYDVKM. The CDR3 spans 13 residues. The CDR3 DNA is TGTGCCAGCAACCGGGACTCCCCGAATACGCAGTATTTT. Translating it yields CASNRDSPNTQYF.